The clone carrying this T cell receptor beta chain was detected only a few times. What it binds is unknown. Donors ranged from roughly 6 to 100 years old and were healthy Caucasians in Russia. There were at least 6 micrograms of total RNA extracted from every sample. Together with a sample-barcoded 5' primer, a J-beta primer mix was included in a second PCR lasting about 6 to 11 cycles. Via MiXCR, TCRdb re-called the 5' RACE reads, giving one row per CDR3 protein. The repertoire holds more than 900,000 distinct CDR3 sequences, roughly a quarter seen once, with 0.65% to 0.95% in the top ten. The CDR3 length is 17 residues. With 1 base clipped from V and 12 bases from J, the junction kept 12 bases outside the gene matches. Germline CDR1 reads SGHAT; CDR2 reads FQDESV (reference sequence). This entry belongs to a study of blood T cells in healthy people across ages. Study conclusions and caveats: Estimated diversity across one million T cells was deemed an underestimate.

The data were also submitted as part of a second study, on T cells of mothers and their children.

Sequences were obtained from blood. The sequence came from a girl aged 2 to 10 in good health. The chain carries TRBV11-1 and TRBJ1-6; 10 nucleotides align to TRBD1. In nucleotides, the CDR3 is TGTGCCAGCAGCTTAGTCCGAGGGACAGGGGACGGAAGACCCCTCCACTTT. As protein: CASSLVRGTGDGRPLHF.